The rows below give T cell receptor beta chains drawn from one sample of a study of T-cell memory formation after mild COVID-19. One entry per CDR3 protein results from TCRdb running MiXCR on the 5' RACE reads. The sample comprises tens of thousands of distinct CDR3 sequences, around 15% of which are singletons, and under 45% rests with the top ten. Sequenced sample: PBMCs or a T cell subset sorted from them (not recorded which). These receptor sequences come from a young man who had mild COVID-19 (a few samples of this study predate the infection). Cell type and time point are not known. Each CDR3 is given with its conserved first and last residue.

v_call,j_call,cdr3_aa
TRBV10-2,TRBJ2-3,CASRGLAESTDTQYF
TRBV6-6,TRBJ2-1,CASSTGQLEQFF
TRBV7-9,TRBJ2-5,CASSITGTGWTQYF
TRBV7-3,TRBJ2-2,CASSLSKRFGDRHTGELFF
TRBV29-1,TRBJ1-2,CSVVSSTYGYTF
TRBV9,TRBJ1-5,CASSPSPDSNQPQHF
TRBV28,TRBJ2-4,CASSLWGTGREQRSFEYIQYF
TRBV7-9,TRBJ2-1,CASSARGVEGNEHFF
TRBV7-9,TRBJ2-1,CASSPLALNEQFF
TRBV5-8,TRBJ1-5,CASSSRTGPDQPQHF
TRBV12-5,TRBJ2-7,CASGLWTGREQYF
TRBV20-1,TRBJ2-4,CSATRGGPGAKNIQYF
TRBV7-2,TRBJ2-3,CASSPPLWTSVGTDTQYF
TRBV20-1,TRBJ1-2,CSARWPGQGKGLGYTF
TRBV20-1,TRBJ2-1,CSARAFTSGGLSYNEQFF
TRBV4-1,TRBJ2-2,CASMGTENTGELFF
TRBV7-9,TRBJ1-2,CASSLPALYGYTF
TRBV7-9,TRBJ2-1,CASSPAPGSGNEQFF
TRBV7-6,TRBJ2-7,CASSLGGTSYEQYF
TRBV12-5,TRBJ2-1,CASGFGYFEQFF
TRBV29-1,TRBJ1-1,CSVEIGNTEAFF